A selection of T cell receptor beta chains follows, all from one sample in a study of cytomegalovirus exposure and HLA in healthy donors. Generated by immunoSEQ multiplex PCR, the TCRdb table keeps only in-frame clones and is missing some. The sample consists of about 65,000 clones, approximately 80% of them appearing once. The sample was PBMCs. The receptors were gathered from a girl aged 10 to 17 in good health and CMV-seropositive. CDR3s include the opening cysteine and the closing phenylalanine or tryptophan. Fields, in order: V gene, clone size, CDR3 length, D gene, J gene, CDR3 DNA, CDR3 protein. A D gene is named only where the DNA matches it firmly. Rows give clone size only sometimes, using once, few, many, or a class for an expanded clone.

>TRBV9|NA|14|NA|TRBJ2-1
TGTGCCAGCAGCGTAGGAGACGAGCAGGGTGAGCAGTTCTTC
CASSVGDEQGEQFF
>TRBV2|NA|11|NA|TRBJ1-2
TGTGCCAGCAGTGAATGGGCTGGCTACACCTTC
CASSEWAGYTF
>TRBV6-5|few|16|TRBD2|TRBJ2-1
TGTGCCAGCAGTTACCTCGGGCTAGCGGTGCACAATGAGCAGTTCTTC
CASSYLGLAVHNEQFF
>TRBV27|NA|13|TRBD1|TRBJ2-7
TGTGCCAGTACTCCCACAGGGGCCTACGAGCAGTACTTC
CASTPTGAYEQYF
>TRBV6-6|NA|14|TRBD2|TRBJ2-7
TGTGCCAGCAGCCTCCCCGGGATAGCGGGAGGGCAGTACTTC
CASSLPGIAGGQYF
>TRBV29-1|once|15|NA|TRBJ2-1
TGCAGCGTTCTCGGGGTTATTGGCTCCTACAATGAGCAGTTCTTC
CSVLGVIGSYNEQFF
>TRBV5-1|NA|15|TRBD1|TRBJ2-1
TGCGCCAGCCACCGGGACAGGGGGCTTAGCAATGAGCAGTTCTTC
CASHRDRGLSNEQFF
>TRBV28|NA|12|NA|TRBJ1-2
TGTGCCAGCATTCGACCCCCGGGGGGCTACACCTTC
CASIRPPGGYTF
>TRBV5-1|NA|18|TRBD2|TRBJ2-1
TGCGCCAGCAGCTTCGGGAACGCCGGGACTATCTCCTACAATGAGCAGTTCTTC
CASSFGNAGTISYNEQFF
>TRBV27|NA|13|TRBD1|TRBJ2-7
TGTGCCAGCAGCATGGACAGGGGGAACGAGCAGTACTTC
CASSMDRGNEQYF
>TRBV5-4|NA|14|NA|TRBJ2-1
TGTGCCAGCAGCTTGTTCGAGTTGTCGGTCGAGCAGTTCTTC
CASSLFELSVEQFF
>TRBV11-2|NA|18|TRBD2|TRBJ2-1
TGTGCCAGCAGCTTGAGGCTAGCGGGAGGGGGCTCCTACAATGAGCAGTTCTTC
CASSLRLAGGGSYNEQFF
>TRBV5-4|NA|14|NA|TRBJ1-1
TGTGCCAGCAGCTTGTCGGACAGCTACACTGAAGCTTTCTTT
CASSLSDSYTEAFF
>TRBV5-1|NA|12|NA|TRBJ1-4
TGCGCCAGCAGACGGGAAGGAGAAAAACTGTTTTTT
CASRREGEKLFF
>TRBV7-2|NA|15|TRBD1|TRBJ2-7
TGTGCCAGCAGTCGCGCCGGGACAGGGGAATCGACGCAGTACTTC
CASSRAGTGESTQYF
>TRBV10-1|NA|14|NA|TRBJ2-5
TGCGCCAGCAGTGAGGTCAGGGCGGGGGAGACCCAGTACTTC
CASSEVRAGETQYF
>TRBV4-1|NA|16|NA|TRBJ1-1
TGCGCCAGCAGCCCAAGAGGCGGGGTCGTGAGCACTGAAGCTTTCTTT
CASSPRGGVVSTEAFF
>TRBV30|once|12|NA|TRBJ1-2
TGTGCCTGGTCACTTGGGCTGTGGGGCTACACCTTC
CAWSLGLWGYTF
>TRBV9|NA|12|NA|TRBJ1-4
TGTGCCAGCAGTCGTCAGGGCGAAAAACTGTTTTTT
CASSRQGEKLFF
>TRBV5-6|NA|12|NA|TRBJ1-1
TGTGCCAGCAGGACATTGAACACTGAAGCTTTCTTT
CASRTLNTEAFF
>TRBV25-1|NA|14|TRBD1|TRBJ2-7
TGTGCCAGCAACAGCCAGGGGGTTTCCTACGAGCAGTACTTC
CASNSQGVSYEQYF
>TRBV5-6|once|16|NA|TRBJ2-1
TGTGCCAGCAGTAACGAGGGAGAGAAACGCTACAATGAGCAGTTCTTC
CASSNEGEKRYNEQFF
>TRBV15|NA|14|NA|TRBJ1-2
TGTGCCACCAGCAGGACCTCCTCCGGGGTTGGCTACACCTTC
CATSRTSSGVGYTF
>TRBV7-2|few|15|NA|TRBJ2-1
TGTGCCAGCAGCTTAGGCCCTCCAGGGCAGGCTGAGCAGTTCTTC
CASSLGPPGQAEQFF
>TRBV9|once|15|TRBD2|TRBJ2-5
TGTGCCAGCAGCGTAGAAGTGGGAGGGCACGAGACCCAGTACTTC
CASSVEVGGHETQYF
>TRBV14|once|13|TRBD1|TRBJ1-2
TGTGCCAGCAGCCTCGGGCCGACAGGGATCTACACCTTC
CASSLGPTGIYTF
>TRBV28|NA|16|NA|TRBJ2-6
TGTGCCACCGGGGGGCAGGGGAGGTCCGGGGCCAACGTCCTGACTTTC
CATGGQGRSGANVLTF
>TRBV7-9|NA|13|NA|TRBJ2-7
TGTGCCAGCTCCTGGGCAGGGACCTACGAGCAGTACTTC
CASSWAGTYEQYF
>TRBV6-1|NA|15|TRBD1|TRBJ1-1
TGTGCCAGCAGCGCGACAGGGGGGGCGGACACTGAAGCTTTCTTT
CASSATGGADTEAFF
>TRBV5-1|NA|15|NA|TRBJ1-5
TGCGCCAGCAGCTTGGCAGGGGAAGTGTTTCAGCCCCAGCATTTT
CASSLAGEVFQPQHF
>TRBV5-1|NA|16|TRBD1|TRBJ2-7
TGCGCCAGCAAACCACGACAGGGGACGGATTCCCACGAGCAGTACTTC
CASKPRQGTDSHEQYF
>TRBV28|NA|17|TRBD2|TRBJ2-2
TGTGCCAGCAGTTTATCCCTAGCGGGAGGGTTGGCCGGGGAGCTGTTTTTT
CASSLSLAGGLAGELFF
>TRBV4-1|NA|16|TRBD1|TRBJ1-4
TGCGCCAGCAGCCAAGATGAGGGGACAGGGGGTGAAAAACTGTTTTTT
CASSQDEGTGGEKLFF
>TRBV7-7|NA|15|NA|TRBJ2-1
TGTGCCAGCAGCCCAACGAAGTCAGGGTCCAATGAGCAGTTCTTC
CASSPTKSGSNEQFF
>TRBV19|NA|13|TRBD1|TRBJ2-1
TGTGCCAGTACGGAGACAGGGGATGATGAGCAGTTCTTC
CASTETGDDEQFF
>TRBV4-2|NA|17|TRBD2|TRBJ2-7
TGTGCCAGCAGCCAAGGGCTAGCGGGGGGAACGACCTACGAGCAGTACTTC
CASSQGLAGGTTYEQYF
>TRBV27|NA|12|NA|TRBJ1-5
TGTGCCAGCAGCCCCCTCAATCAGCCCCAGCATTTT
CASSPLNQPQHF
>TRBV4-1|NA|13|NA|TRBJ1-1
TGCGCCAGCAGCCAAGAGGGGCCACCTGAAGCTTTCTTT
CASSQEGPPEAFF
>TRBV6-1|NA|19|NA|TRBJ1-6
TGTGCCAGCAGTGACGTTGGGGGCCGGGGTCGCTCCTATAATTCACCCCTCCACTTT
CASSDVGGRGRSYNSPLHF
>TRBV7-9|NA|18|NA|TRBJ1-2
TGTGCCAGCAGCTTCTTAGGCAGGAAACAGGGCCCTGAGGAGGGCTACACCTTC
CASSFLGRKQGPEEGYTF